Sequencing of this T cell receptor (beta chain) was carried out in a study of blood T cell repertoires in COVID-19. About the research overall: Samples representing acute and convalescent COVID-19 were sourced from the United States, Italy and Spain.

The V and J ends lost 7 bases and 2 bases, in that order; junction bases with no gene match: 4. CDR3 size: 14 residues. Germline-derived CDR1 and CDR2 are SEHNR and FQNEAQ (reference sequence). Data came from immunoSEQ multiplex PCR; TCRdb stores just in-frame clones and leaves some out. The sample yields about 90,000 clones, 80% seen once. Sequencing used peripheral blood. The receptor's source is an older woman with acute or convalescent COVID-19. The chain joins TRBV7-9 to TRBJ2-2; 7 nucleotides match TRBD1. CDR3 coding DNA: TGTGCCAGCACCCAGGGGGTAAACACCGGGGAGCTGTTTTTT. It is translated as CASTQGVNTGELFF.